This T cell receptor beta chain was profiled in a study of T cells in Graves' hyperthyroidism and ophthalmopathy. The study's findings and limits: The blood repertoire included most of the expanded thyroid clonotypes above 0.001.

It was uncontrolled infection, other autoimmune disease, pregnancy or lactation that excluded patients. Each diagnosis was grounded in clinical symptoms, serum thyroxine and TRAb, thyroid ultrasound, and orbital computed tomography. TCR beta CDR3 regions were amplified from RNA transcripts. Carried out on the TCR CDR3, a first-round RT-PCR used the HTBI primer set. TCRdb ran MiXCR on the multiplex PCR reads and lists one entry per CDR3 protein. The data hold 540,000 or so distinct CDR3 sequences, with around 45% observed a single time. With regard to this clonotype: Its antigen is still unknown. The junction differs from germline at one of its ends, possibly a read error.

This CDR3 is built from 13 residues. Germline V gene data show CDR1 as SGDLS and CDR2 as YYNGEE. The clonotype originates from an adult woman with Graves' disease, either hyperthyroidism or ophthalmopathy (not recorded which). V is TRBV9 and J is TRBJ2-7, with D perhaps TRBD1 (5 bases). Input material: peripheral blood or thyroid tissue (not recorded which). The CDR3 reads CASSDSFSYEQYF. DNA for the CDR3: TGCGCCAGTTCTGACAGTTTCTCCTACGAGCAGTACTTC.